Sequencing of this TCR beta chain was carried out in a study of T cells in localized non-small cell lung cancer. About this clone itself: Its cognate antigen is unknown.

The CDR3 has 16 amino acids. The junction had 12 bases not matched to a gene; V was cut back by 8 bases and J by 3 bases. The germline CDR1 and CDR2 sequences are KGHSH and LQKENI. Data came from immunoSEQ multiplex PCR; TCRdb stores just in-frame clones and leaves some out. The data show under 150,000 clones, roughly 90% seen once. Study conclusions and caveats: Uninvolved adjacent lung, not tumor, had the highest T cell clonality. Those with higher blood T cell density had longer overall survival.

Sequenced material: peripheral blood, taken before any cancer treatment. This chain uses TRBV18 with TRBJ1-1, with 10 positions matching TRBD1. The sequence was collected from an older female donor with stage I lung adenocarcinoma. In DNA, the CDR3 is TGTGCCAGCACACGCGAGACAGGGGGCGCTGACACTGAAGCTTTCTTT. It translates to CASTRETGGADTEAFF.